This TCR beta chain stems from a study of breast tumors, draining lymph nodes, adjacent tissues. The study's findings and limits: The lymph node origin of tumor T cells was framed as consistent with a hypothesis, not demonstrated. The data were judged consistent with most tumor T cells coming from lymph node and expanding in tumor.

TCRdb reprocessed the multiplex PCR reads with MiXCR, giving one entry per CDR3 protein. The data show 45,000 to 65,000 distinct CDR3 sequences, with roughly two fifths seen just once and roughly 10% held by the top ten. Worth noting for this clonotype: What it binds is unknown.

Material: breast tumor tissue. This clonotype was obtained from a female donor with breast cancer. Some clones in this sample may be carry-over from other donors' samples.

This chain's CDR3 is CSAWTGVTFYEQYF. For the CDR3, the DNA is TGCAGTGCTTGGACAGGGGTCACCTTCTACGAGCAGTACTTC. This rearrangement joins TRBV20-1 to TRBJ2-7, with 9 bases identical to TRBD1. Germline-derived CDR1 and CDR2 are DFQATT and SNEGSKA (reference sequence). Germline trimming cut 5 bases from V and 3 bases from J; bases unmatched to any gene: 8. This CDR3 spans 14 amino acids.